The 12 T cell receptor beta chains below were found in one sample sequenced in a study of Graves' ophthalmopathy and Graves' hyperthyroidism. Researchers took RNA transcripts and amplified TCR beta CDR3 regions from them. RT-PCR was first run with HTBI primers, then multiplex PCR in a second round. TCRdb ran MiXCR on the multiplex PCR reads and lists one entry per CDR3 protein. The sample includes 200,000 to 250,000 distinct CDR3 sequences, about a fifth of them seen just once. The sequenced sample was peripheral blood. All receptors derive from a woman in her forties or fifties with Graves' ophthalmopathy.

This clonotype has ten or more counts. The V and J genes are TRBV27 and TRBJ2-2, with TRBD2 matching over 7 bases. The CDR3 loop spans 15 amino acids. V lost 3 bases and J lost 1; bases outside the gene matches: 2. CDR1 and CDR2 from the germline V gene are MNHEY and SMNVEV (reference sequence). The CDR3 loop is CASSFSGWNTGELFF. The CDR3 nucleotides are TGTGCCAGCAGTTTTAGCGGGTGGAACACCGGGGAGCTGTTTTTT.

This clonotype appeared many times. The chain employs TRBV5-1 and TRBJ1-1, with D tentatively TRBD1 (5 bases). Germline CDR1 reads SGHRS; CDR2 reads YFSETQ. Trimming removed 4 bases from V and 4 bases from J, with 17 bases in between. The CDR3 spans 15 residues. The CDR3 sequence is CASSTSSVGGTEAFF. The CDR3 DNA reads TGCGCCAGCAGCACATCCTCCGTCGGGGGCACTGAAGCTTTCTTT.

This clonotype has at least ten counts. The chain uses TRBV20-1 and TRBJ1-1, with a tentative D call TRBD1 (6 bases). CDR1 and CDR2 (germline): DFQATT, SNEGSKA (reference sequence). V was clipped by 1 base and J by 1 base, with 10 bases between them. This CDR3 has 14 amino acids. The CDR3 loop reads CSARVGAENTEAFF. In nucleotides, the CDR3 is TGCAGTGCTAGAGTGGGGGCCGAGAACACTGAAGCTTTCTTT.

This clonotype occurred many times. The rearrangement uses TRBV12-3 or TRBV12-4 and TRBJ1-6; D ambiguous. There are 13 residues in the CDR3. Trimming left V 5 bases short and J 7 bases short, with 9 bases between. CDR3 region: CASSPAVNSPLHF. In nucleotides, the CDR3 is TGTGCCAGCAGTCCGGCAGTGAATTCACCCCTCCACTTT.

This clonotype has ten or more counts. This chain's CDR3 is CASSGKRETQYF. CDR3 nucleotide sequence: TGTGCCAGCAGTGGGAAGCGGGAGACCCAGTACTTC. The chain carries TRBV12-3 or TRBV12-4 and TRBJ2-5, with a weak D call TRBD2 (5 bases). The germline V and J ends were trimmed by 5 bases and 5 bases, with 9 bases remaining between them. This CDR3 region has 12 residues.

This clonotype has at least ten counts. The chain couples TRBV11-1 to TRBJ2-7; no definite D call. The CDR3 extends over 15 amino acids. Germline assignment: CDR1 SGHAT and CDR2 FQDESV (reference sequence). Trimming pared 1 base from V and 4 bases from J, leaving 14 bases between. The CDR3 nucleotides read TGTGCCAGCAGCTTAGTGGGCAGCACCCTTTACGAGCAGTACTTC. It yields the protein CASSLVGSTLYEQYF. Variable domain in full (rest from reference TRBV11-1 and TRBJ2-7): EAEVAQSPRYKITEKSQAVAFWCDPISGHATLYWYRQILGQGPELLVQFQDESVVDDSQLPKDRFSAERLKGVDSTLKIQPAELGDSAMYLCASSLVGSTLYEQYFGPGTRLTVT.

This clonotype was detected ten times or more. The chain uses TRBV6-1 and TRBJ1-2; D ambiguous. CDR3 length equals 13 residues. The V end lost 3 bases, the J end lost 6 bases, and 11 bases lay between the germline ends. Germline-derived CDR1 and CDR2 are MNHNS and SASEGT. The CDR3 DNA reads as TGTGCCAGCAGTGATTTAGGAATGAATGGCTACACCTTC. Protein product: CASSDLGMNGYTF.

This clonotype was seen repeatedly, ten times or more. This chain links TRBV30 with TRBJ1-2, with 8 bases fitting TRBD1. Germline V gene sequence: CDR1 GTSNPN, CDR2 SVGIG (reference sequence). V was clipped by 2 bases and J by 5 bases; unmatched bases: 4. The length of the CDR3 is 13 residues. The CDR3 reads CAWSTGQGYGYTF. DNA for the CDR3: TGTGCCTGGAGTACCGGACAGGGTTATGGCTACACCTTC.

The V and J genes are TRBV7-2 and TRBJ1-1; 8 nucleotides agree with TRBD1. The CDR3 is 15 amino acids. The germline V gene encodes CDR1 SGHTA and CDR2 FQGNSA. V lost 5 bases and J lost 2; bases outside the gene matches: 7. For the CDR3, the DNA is TGTGCCAGCAGCGCCCCCGGGACAGGAAACACTGAAGCTTTCTTT. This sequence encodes CASSAPGTGNTEAFF. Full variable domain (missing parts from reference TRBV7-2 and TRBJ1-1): GAGVSQSPSNKVTEKGKDVELRCDPISGHTALYWYRQSLGQGLEFLIYFQGNSAPDKSGLPSDRFSAERTGGSVSTLTIQRTQQEDSAVYLCASSAPGTGNTEAFFGQGTRLTVV.

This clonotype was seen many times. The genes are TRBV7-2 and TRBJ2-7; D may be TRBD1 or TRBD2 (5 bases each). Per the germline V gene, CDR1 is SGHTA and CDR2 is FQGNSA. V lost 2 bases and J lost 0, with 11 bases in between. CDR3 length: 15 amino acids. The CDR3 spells CASSLWDVISYEQYF. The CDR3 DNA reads TGTGCCAGCAGCTTATGGGACGTTATCTCCTACGAGCAGTACTTC.

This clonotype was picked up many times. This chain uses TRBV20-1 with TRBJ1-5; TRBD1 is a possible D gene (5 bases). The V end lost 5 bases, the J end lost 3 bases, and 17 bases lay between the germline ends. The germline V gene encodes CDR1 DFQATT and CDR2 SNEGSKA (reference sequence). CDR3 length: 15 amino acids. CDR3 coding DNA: TGCAGTGCTCTAGTAGTTTCCAGGGACAATCAGCCCCAGCATTTT. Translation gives CSALVVSRDNQPQHF.

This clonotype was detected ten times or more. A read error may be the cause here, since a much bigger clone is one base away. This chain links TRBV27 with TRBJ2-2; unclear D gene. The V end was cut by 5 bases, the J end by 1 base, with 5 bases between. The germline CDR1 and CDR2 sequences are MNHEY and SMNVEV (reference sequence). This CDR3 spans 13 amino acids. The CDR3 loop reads CASSAGNTGELFF. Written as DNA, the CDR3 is TGTGCCAGCAGTGCCGGGAACACCGGGGAGCTGTTTTTT.